Below, 10 T cell receptor beta chains from the same sample are listed, as sequenced in a study of cytomegalovirus exposure and HLA in healthy donors (dated 2017 in TCRdb). Library creation used the immunoSEQ multiplex PCR assay. The multiplex PCR relied on a mix of 60 forward primers for TCR Vbeta segments and 13 reverse primers for TCR Jbeta segments. TCRdb stores this immuneACCESS table with in-frame sequences only. Part of the clones is absent; in the studies checked, under half of the shortfall reflects unresolved V genes, and no reason is known for the rest. In this sample the table shows fewer than 200,000 clones, around 73% of which occur a single time. Roughly 5.2% of the sample goes to the ten largest clones. Sequences were obtained from PBMCs. The receptors were gathered from a woman between 18 and 29 years old in good health and CMV-seropositive.

V and J are TRBV11-2 and TRBJ2-2; a possible D gene is TRBD1 (5 bases). V was trimmed by 3 bases and J by 2 bases, leaving 16 bases between them. The CDR3 consists of 17 residues. Germline V gene sequence: CDR1 SGHAT, CDR2 FQNNGV. The CDR3 coding sequence is TGTGCCAGCAGCTTCCCCCTATTTGACAGTAACACCGGGGAGCTGTTTTTT. It encodes CASSFPLFDSNTGELFF.

The chain employs TRBV7-3 and TRBJ1-1; 8 positions match TRBD1. The V gene end was trimmed by 0 bases and the J gene end by 5 bases; junction bases not matched to a gene: 5. CDR3 length: 15 amino acids. CDR1 and CDR2 (germline): SGHTA, FQGTGA. Here the CDR3 DNA reads TGTGCCAGCAGCTTAACCTTCAGGGGGCGGACTGAAGCTTTCTTT. Its translation: CASSLTFRGRTEAFF.

This clone was observed once. This chain connects TRBV5-6 to TRBJ2-3; TRBD1 might be the D (5 bases). The V end was cut by 6 bases, the J end by 6 bases, with 20 bases between. The CDR3 loop spans 15 amino acids. CDR1 and CDR2 from the germline V gene are SGHDT and YYEEEE. The CDR3 reads CASTPGHPGLDTQYF. CDR3 bases: TGTGCCAGCACCCCTGGACACCCTGGGTTGGATACGCAGTATTTT.

With respect to this clone: The junction and the germline gene differ at one end; a read error may be behind it. The chain joins TRBV25-1 to TRBJ2-1; 7 bases map to TRBD2. The germline CDR1 and CDR2 sequences are MGHDK and SYGVNS. The CDR3 covers 12 residues. This chain's CDR3 is CASSWSAGVRIF. CDR3 DNA sequence: TGTGCCAGCAGTTGGTCCGCGGGGGTCCGGATCTTC. Supplemented by reference TRBV25-1 and TRBJ2-1, the full variable domain reads EADIYQTPRYLVIGTGKKITLECSQTMGHDKMYWYQQDPGMELHLIHYSYGVNSTEKGDLSSESTVSRIRTEHFPLTLESARPSHTSQYLCASSWSAGVRIFGPGTRLTVL.

As to this clone: The same CDR3 arises from other DNA sequences in this sample as well. The CDR3 nucleotides read TGTGCCAGCAGCTTAGGCAGGGGGTATTACGAGCAGTACTTC. Protein: CASSLGRGYYEQYF. The chain links TRBV7-2 to TRBJ2-7; 7 bases fit TRBD1. CDR1 is SGHTA, CDR2 FQGNSA, per germline. The CDR3 consists of 14 residues. Trimming cost V 1 base and J 4 bases; bases outside gene matches: 4.

The chain couples TRBV7-2 to TRBJ1-1, with D perhaps TRBD1 (5 bases). The V and J ends lost 7 bases and 4 bases respectively, with 16 bases between them. CDR3 length equals 14 residues. Germline CDR1 SGHTA, CDR2 FQGNSA. In DNA form, the CDR3 reads TGTGCCAGCAAAAGTGGGTCAGGGCTCACTGAAGCTTTCTTT. Its protein is CASKSGSGLTEAFF.

This clone was seen a few times. V and J are TRBV5-1 and TRBJ2-5; the match to TRBD2 covers 11 bases. J was trimmed by 4 bases and V by 6 bases; bases with no gene match: 11. Germline CDR1 reads SGHRS; CDR2 reads YFSETQ. The CDR3 totals 16 residues. The CDR3 DNA reads as TGCGCCAGCATTCTTTCGCCTCTAGCGGGGGGAGAGACCCAGTACTTC. Protein product: CASILSPLAGGETQYF. The full variable domain, rest sourced from reference TRBV5-1 and TRBJ2-5, is KAGVTQTPRYLIKTRGQQVTLSCSPISGHRSVSWYQQTPGQGLQFLFEYFSETQRNKGNFPGRFSGRQFSNSRSEMNVSTLELGDSALYLCASILSPLAGGETQYFGPGTRLLVL.

The gene calls are TRBV2 and TRBJ2-1; TRBD1 aligns across 10 bases. Losses at the gene ends were 6 bases for V and 10 bases for J; bases not matched to a gene: 9. The CDR3 has 14 amino acids. Germline V lookup: CDR1 SNHLY, CDR2 FYNNEI. The DNA for the CDR3 is TGTGCCAGCAGAGGACAGGGGGATCGTCACGAGCAGTTCTTC. This encodes CASRGQGDRHEQFF.

This clone has just one count. This chain connects TRBV30 to TRBJ2-7, with a tentative D call TRBD1 (5 bases). The V end was cut by 1 base, the J end by 2 bases, with 21 bases between. The CDR3 totals 17 residues. Germline CDR1 reads GTSNPN; CDR2 reads SVGIG (reference sequence). CDR3: CAWSATGRVSRPYEQYF. The CDR3 coding sequence is TGTGCCTGGAGTGCGACCGGCAGGGTAAGTCGTCCCTACGAGCAGTACTTC.

This chain uses TRBV10-3 with TRBJ2-1; 12 bases are shared with TRBD2. The CDR3 covers 14 residues. Germline V gives CDR1 ENHRY, CDR2 SYGVKD. The ends lost 8 bases at V and 9 bases at J; junction bases unmatched: 8. CDR3 residues: CAIDPSGGASEQFF. The CDR3, as DNA: TGTGCCATCGATCCTAGCGGGGGGGCCAGTGAGCAGTTCTTC.